Listed below are T cell receptor beta chains from one sample, sequenced in a study of blood T cell repertoires in COVID-19. Clones were read by immunoSEQ multiplex PCR, and TCRdb kept only the in-frame ones, dropping some. The sample includes some 200,000 clones, approximately 84% seen only once; the top ten take less than 4.5%. Input material: peripheral blood. The receptor set was obtained from a middle-aged man with acute or convalescent COVID-19. Both conserved end residues are part of each CDR3. The order of the fields is V gene, J gene, D gene, clone size, CDR3 DNA, CDR3 protein. D genes are given only for firm matches. Clone size appears in some rows only: once, few, many, or a class for an expanded clone.

v_gene: TRBV29-1
j_gene: TRBJ1-4
d_gene: -
abundance: -
CDR3nt: TGCAGCGTCGGGGGACTCACTAATGAAAAACTGTTTTTT
CDR3aa: CSVGGLTNEKLFF

v_gene: TRBV5-1
j_gene: TRBJ1-2
d_gene: -
abundance: -
CDR3nt: TGCGCCAGCAGCTTGGTGGGGGCAGGGGTTCAAGGCTACACCTTC
CDR3aa: CASSLVGAGVQGYTF

v_gene: TRBV27
j_gene: TRBJ2-1
d_gene: TRBD2
abundance: -
CDR3nt: TGTGCCAGCAGTTTGCTACTAGCGGGGGGGCCTTATGAGCAGTTCTTC
CDR3aa: CASSLLLAGGPYEQFF

v_gene: TRBV7-9
j_gene: TRBJ1-2
d_gene: TRBD1
abundance: -
CDR3nt: TGTGCCAGCAGCTCGGGACAGGGGAACTATGGCTACACCTTC
CDR3aa: CASSSGQGNYGYTF

v_gene: TRBV3-1/TRBV3-2
j_gene: TRBJ1-1
d_gene: TRBD1
abundance: -
CDR3nt: TGTGCCAGCAGAGGGGGCTCAGAAGCTTTCTTT
CDR3aa: CASRGGSEAFF

v_gene: TRBV7-9
j_gene: TRBJ1-6
d_gene: -
abundance: -
CDR3nt: TGTGCCAGCAGCCCGAGTAACAGGTCCGTGTATAATTCACCCCTCCACTTT
CDR3aa: CASSPSNRSVYNSPLHF

v_gene: TRBV30
j_gene: TRBJ2-5
d_gene: -
abundance: -
CDR3nt: TGTGCCTGGAGTGTACGTCAGAAAGAGACCCAGTACTTC
CDR3aa: CAWSVRQKETQYF

v_gene: TRBV6-5
j_gene: TRBJ2-7
d_gene: -
abundance: -
CDR3nt: TGTGCCAGCAGCCCCGACTACTCTTCCTACGAGCAGTACTTC
CDR3aa: CASSPDYSSYEQYF

v_gene: TRBV3-1/TRBV3-2
j_gene: TRBJ1-5
d_gene: -
abundance: -
CDR3nt: TGTGCCAGCAGCCAAGACGGGGTGCGGCAGCCCCAGCATTTT
CDR3aa: CASSQDGVRQPQHF

v_gene: TRBV7-8
j_gene: TRBJ1-2
d_gene: TRBD1
abundance: -
CDR3nt: TGTGCCAGCAGCTTAGTAGGGGGCGAGTTAAGCGGCTACACCTTC
CDR3aa: CASSLVGGELSGYTF

v_gene: TRBV7-2
j_gene: TRBJ1-2
d_gene: -
abundance: -
CDR3nt: TGTGCCAGCAGCCTCCAATGGCGGTCGTCTGGCTACACCTTC
CDR3aa: CASSLQWRSSGYTF

v_gene: TRBV27
j_gene: TRBJ1-1
d_gene: -
abundance: once
CDR3nt: TGTGCCAGCATGTTAATGCGGGGGGGGCACCACACTGAAGCTTTCTTT
CDR3aa: CASMLMRGGHHTEAFF

v_gene: TRBV18
j_gene: TRBJ2-2
d_gene: TRBD2
abundance: -
CDR3nt: TGTGCCAGCTCACCACCGGCGGGGGTGGACACCGGGGAGCTGTTTTTT
CDR3aa: CASSPPAGVDTGELFF

v_gene: TRBV10-3
j_gene: TRBJ1-2
d_gene: TRBD1
abundance: once
CDR3nt: TGTGCCACCCGGGACAGGGCCTATGGCTACACCTTC
CDR3aa: CATRDRAYGYTF

v_gene: TRBV27
j_gene: TRBJ2-2
d_gene: TRBD2
abundance: -
CDR3nt: TGTGCCAGCAGTTTATGGGAACTAGCGCGACCCGGGGAGCTGTTTTTT
CDR3aa: CASSLWELARPGELFF

v_gene: TRBV5-4
j_gene: TRBJ2-3
d_gene: TRBD1
abundance: -
CDR3nt: TGTGCCAGCAGCTTCCCGACAGGGGGCCTTGGCGGTACGCAGTATTTT
CDR3aa: CASSFPTGGLGGTQYF

v_gene: TRBV6-1
j_gene: TRBJ1-2
d_gene: -
abundance: -
CDR3nt: TGTGCCAGCAGTGAAGTTCCTTTTGGCTACACCTTC
CDR3aa: CASSEVPFGYTF

v_gene: TRBV7-2
j_gene: TRBJ2-3
d_gene: TRBD2
abundance: -
CDR3nt: TGTGCCAGCAGCCTATTTAGCGGGGGAGTCACAGATACGCAGTATTTT
CDR3aa: CASSLFSGGVTDTQYF

v_gene: TRBV5-1
j_gene: TRBJ2-7
d_gene: -
abundance: -
CDR3nt: TGCGCCAGCAGCTTGGCCGCAGGGGTCGGGTACGAGCAGTACTTC
CDR3aa: CASSLAAGVGYEQYF

v_gene: TRBV6-1
j_gene: TRBJ1-2
d_gene: -
abundance: -
CDR3nt: TGTGCCAGCAGTGAGGGGGGGCGGTATGGCTACACCTTC
CDR3aa: CASSEGGRYGYTF

v_gene: TRBV5-8
j_gene: TRBJ1-4
d_gene: TRBD1
abundance: -
CDR3nt: TGTGCCAGCAGCTTGGCCAGAGGACAGGGAGGTGAAAAACTGTTTTTT
CDR3aa: CASSLARGQGGEKLFF

v_gene: TRBV6-1
j_gene: TRBJ2-5
d_gene: TRBD1
abundance: -
CDR3nt: TGTGCCAGCAGTGAACACAGGGGGATACAGACCCAGTACTTC
CDR3aa: CASSEHRGIQTQYF

v_gene: TRBV2
j_gene: TRBJ1-5
d_gene: -
abundance: -
CDR3nt: TGTGCCAGCAGCCAGGGAAATCAGCCCCAGCATTTT
CDR3aa: CASSQGNQPQHF

v_gene: TRBV19
j_gene: TRBJ1-2
d_gene: TRBD1
abundance: -
CDR3nt: TGTGCCAGCACAGGGGTTTCGCCGGACTATGGCTACACCTTC
CDR3aa: CASTGVSPDYGYTF

v_gene: TRBV18
j_gene: TRBJ1-3
d_gene: -
abundance: -
CDR3nt: TGTGCCAGCTCACCGTCACCCGACCCGGGGCCGGGCGGGAGCACCATATATTTT
CDR3aa: CASSPSPDPGPGGSTIYF

v_gene: TRBV5-1
j_gene: TRBJ2-7
d_gene: -
abundance: -
CDR3nt: TGCGCCAGCAGCTTGGTAAGGGGCTCCACCTACGAGCAGTACTTC
CDR3aa: CASSLVRGSTYEQYF

v_gene: TRBV30
j_gene: TRBJ1-2
d_gene: -
abundance: -
CDR3nt: TGTGCCTGGAGTTTGGGCCCGATCTATGGCTACACCTTC
CDR3aa: CAWSLGPIYGYTF

v_gene: TRBV7-3
j_gene: TRBJ2-3
d_gene: TRBD2
abundance: -
CDR3nt: TGTGCCAGCAGCGGAAATGTAAGGCGGGGGTACACAGATACGCAGTATTTT
CDR3aa: CASSGNVRRGYTDTQYF

v_gene: TRBV5-1
j_gene: TRBJ1-2
d_gene: -
abundance: -
CDR3nt: TGCGCCAGCAGCCCCTGGGGGACATATGGCTACACCTTC
CDR3aa: CASSPWGTYGYTF

v_gene: TRBV20-1
j_gene: TRBJ2-1
d_gene: TRBD1
abundance: -
CDR3nt: TGCAGTGCTTGGGACAGAGCAGAGCAGTTCTTC
CDR3aa: CSAWDRAEQFF

v_gene: TRBV5-1
j_gene: TRBJ1-2
d_gene: -
abundance: -
CDR3nt: TGCGCCAGCAGCTTGGGCCAGACTATTACGGGGGGCTACACCTTC
CDR3aa: CASSLGQTITGGYTF

v_gene: TRBV7-2
j_gene: TRBJ2-5
d_gene: -
abundance: -
CDR3nt: TGTGCCAGCAGCTTAGTCCCATTCCAAGAGACCCAGTACTTC
CDR3aa: CASSLVPFQETQYF

v_gene: TRBV19
j_gene: TRBJ1-5
d_gene: TRBD1
abundance: -
CDR3nt: TGTGCCAGTAGTATCCCTACCCGGACAGGGAGGATCCAGCCCCAGCATTTT
CDR3aa: CASSIPTRTGRIQPQHF

v_gene: TRBV7-9
j_gene: TRBJ1-2
d_gene: -
abundance: -
CDR3nt: TGTGCCAGCAGCTTTTCGTCGGCAGCGATTAGTGGCTACACCTTC
CDR3aa: CASSFSSAAISGYTF

v_gene: TRBV5-6
j_gene: TRBJ2-7
d_gene: TRBD1
abundance: -
CDR3nt: TGTGCCAGCAGCTTGGAACAGGGGCGATACGAGCAGTACTTC
CDR3aa: CASSLEQGRYEQYF

v_gene: TRBV11-2
j_gene: TRBJ1-4
d_gene: TRBD1
abundance: -
CDR3nt: TGTGCCAGCAGGGGGGACAGGGCAGGAGAAAAACTGTTTTTT
CDR3aa: CASRGDRAGEKLFF

v_gene: TRBV6-5
j_gene: TRBJ1-1
d_gene: TRBD1
abundance: -
CDR3nt: TGTGCCAGCAGGCCAGGGGGCTATGGGGATGCGGAAGCTTTCTTT
CDR3aa: CASRPGGYGDAEAFF

v_gene: TRBV20-1
j_gene: TRBJ2-1
d_gene: -
abundance: once
CDR3nt: TGCAGTGCTAGTTCCGGTGGGGGCGGTGAGCAGTTCTTC
CDR3aa: CSASSGGGGEQFF

v_gene: TRBV18
j_gene: TRBJ1-1
d_gene: TRBD1
abundance: -
CDR3nt: TGTGCCAGCTCACCCGACAGGGCCCAGAACACTGAAGCTTTCTTT
CDR3aa: CASSPDRAQNTEAFF

v_gene: TRBV5-1
j_gene: TRBJ1-1
d_gene: -
abundance: -
CDR3nt: TGCGCCAGCAGCGCTTGGTATACGGACAGAGAAGCTTTCTTT
CDR3aa: CASSAWYTDREAFF

v_gene: TRBV27
j_gene: TRBJ2-7
d_gene: TRBD1
abundance: once
CDR3nt: TGTGCCAGCAGACCGGGACAGGAGTACGAGCAGTACTTC
CDR3aa: CASRPGQEYEQYF

v_gene: TRBV3-1/TRBV3-2
j_gene: TRBJ1-6
d_gene: -
abundance: -
CDR3nt: TGTGCCAGCAGCCTCGGCAGGGCTTTGGTTTCACCCCTCCACTTT
CDR3aa: CASSLGRALVSPLHF

v_gene: TRBV6-1
j_gene: TRBJ1-2
d_gene: -
abundance: -
CDR3nt: TGTGCCAGCAGTGAAGCGGTCAGGTCCGGAGGCTACACCTTC
CDR3aa: CASSEAVRSGGYTF

v_gene: TRBV21-1
j_gene: TRBJ1-5
d_gene: -
abundance: -
CDR3nt: TGTGCCAGCAGCAAAGTTACGCGAACCGGGACAGGGGAGTTGAGCAATCAGCCCCAGCATTTT
CDR3aa: CASSKVTRTGTGELSNQPQHF

v_gene: TRBV6-2/TRBV6-3
j_gene: TRBJ1-2
d_gene: -
abundance: -
CDR3nt: TGTGCCAGCAGTTACAACAGGGATGGCTACACCTTC
CDR3aa: CASSYNRDGYTF

v_gene: TRBV5-4
j_gene: TRBJ2-3
d_gene: TRBD2
abundance: -
CDR3nt: TGTGCCAGCAGCCCCGGGACTAGCGGGGCAGATACGCAGTATTTT
CDR3aa: CASSPGTSGADTQYF

v_gene: TRBV6-5
j_gene: TRBJ1-2
d_gene: -
abundance: -
CDR3nt: TGTGCCAGCAGTCGGGGAACTAACTATGGCTACACCTTC
CDR3aa: CASSRGTNYGYTF

v_gene: TRBV5-5
j_gene: TRBJ1-1
d_gene: -
abundance: -
CDR3nt: TGTGCCAGCAGATTTAGGGGGATGAACACTGAAGCTTTCTTT
CDR3aa: CASRFRGMNTEAFF

v_gene: TRBV5-1
j_gene: TRBJ1-1
d_gene: -
abundance: -
CDR3nt: TGCGCCAGCAGCTTTCGGGAGGCCCACACTGAAGCTTTCTTT
CDR3aa: CASSFREAHTEAFF

v_gene: TRBV6-5
j_gene: TRBJ2-3
d_gene: -
abundance: once
CDR3nt: TGTGCCAGCAGTCGGCAGGGGCGGACAGATACGCAGTATTTT
CDR3aa: CASSRQGRTDTQYF

v_gene: TRBV24-1
j_gene: TRBJ2-2
d_gene: -
abundance: -
CDR3nt: TGTGCCACCAGTGATCACCCAGGCGGGGAGCTGTTTTTT
CDR3aa: CATSDHPGGELFF

v_gene: TRBV27
j_gene: TRBJ1-1
d_gene: -
abundance: -
CDR3nt: TGTGCCAGCCACCCCCGGGACTCCACTGAAGCTTTCTTT
CDR3aa: CASHPRDSTEAFF

v_gene: TRBV27
j_gene: TRBJ2-3
d_gene: -
abundance: -
CDR3nt: TGTGCCAGCAGACCGTTTGGTAGTACAGATACGCAGTATTTT
CDR3aa: CASRPFGSTDTQYF

v_gene: TRBV18
j_gene: TRBJ2-5
d_gene: -
abundance: -
CDR3nt: TGTGCCAGCTCACCGGGGCAGCGAGAGACCCAGTACTTC
CDR3aa: CASSPGQRETQYF

v_gene: TRBV30
j_gene: TRBJ1-2
d_gene: TRBD1
abundance: -
CDR3nt: TGTGCCTGGAGTGTAGGGTTACAGGGGTATGGCTACACCTTC
CDR3aa: CAWSVGLQGYGYTF

v_gene: TRBV5-1
j_gene: TRBJ2-7
d_gene: TRBD2
abundance: -
CDR3nt: TGCGCCAGCAGCTCCGGGGGGGTCGCCTACGAGCAGTACTTC
CDR3aa: CASSSGGVAYEQYF

v_gene: TRBV6-5
j_gene: TRBJ1-1
d_gene: -
abundance: -
CDR3nt: TGTGCCAGCAACTTAGCGCCGGGTTTGAACACTGAAGCTTTCTTT
CDR3aa: CASNLAPGLNTEAFF

v_gene: TRBV30
j_gene: TRBJ1-2
d_gene: -
abundance: -
CDR3nt: TGTGCCTGGAGTCTCAGAACATCGGGTGGCTACACCTTC
CDR3aa: CAWSLRTSGGYTF

v_gene: TRBV7-9
j_gene: TRBJ1-2
d_gene: TRBD1
abundance: -
CDR3nt: TGTGCCAGCAGCCACGGACAGGGGGACGGCGGCTACACCTTC
CDR3aa: CASSHGQGDGGYTF